A selection of T cell receptor beta chains follows, all from one sample in a study of OX40 agonist ivuxolimab in advanced cancers. Sequencing used immunoSEQ multiplex PCR; TCRdb keeps in-frame clones, though not all of them. The sample yields around 29,000 clones, around 87% seen once. The sample in question was CD4+ or CD8+ T cells sorted from blood, obtained in a trial of the OX40 agonist ivuxolimab. These TCRs come from an adult with an advanced solid tumor such as melanoma, head and neck, liver or kidney cancer. CDR3s include the opening cysteine and the closing phenylalanine or tryptophan. A D gene is named only where the DNA matches it firmly.

J gene: TRBJ1-1; D gene: TRBD1; V gene: TRBV11-2; CDR3 protein: CASSWGSGTGEAFF
J gene: TRBJ1-4; D gene: NA; V gene: TRBV11-2; CDR3 protein: CASSLDGNKLFF
J gene: TRBJ2-1; D gene: TRBD2; V gene: TRBV27; CDR3 protein: CASSFASGYYNEQFF
J gene: TRBJ2-1; D gene: TRBD2; V gene: TRBV27; CDR3 protein: CASGAGASYNEQFF
J gene: TRBJ2-7; D gene: TRBD2; V gene: TRBV29-1; CDR3 protein: CSVEGELAGTSGYEQYF
J gene: TRBJ2-1; D gene: TRBD2; V gene: TRBV29-1; CDR3 protein: CSVGLAGYNEQFF
J gene: TRBJ2-3; D gene: TRBD2; V gene: TRBV7-8; CDR3 protein: CASSPGTSGDTQYF
J gene: TRBJ2-5; D gene: TRBD2; V gene: TRBV9; CDR3 protein: CASSSSTGGKYF
J gene: TRBJ2-7; D gene: TRBD1; V gene: TRBV28; CDR3 protein: CATTWGQGYEQYF
J gene: TRBJ1-4; D gene: NA; V gene: TRBV11-2; CDR3 protein: CASSFGGATNEKLFF
J gene: TRBJ1-2; D gene: NA; V gene: TRBV2; CDR3 protein: CASRLTRTAPYYGYTF
J gene: TRBJ2-1; D gene: NA; V gene: TRBV6-1; CDR3 protein: CASSEVELSSYNEQFF
J gene: TRBJ2-1; D gene: NA; V gene: TRBV11-1; CDR3 protein: CASSLALFNEQFF